Described below is a single T cell receptor beta chain sequence and its context. These data come from a study of blood T cell repertoires in COVID-19. Overall study context: Acute and convalescent COVID-19 samples came from the United States, Italy and Spain. T cells, B-cell-depleted T cells, or PBMCs provided the cDNA or gDNA that served as material.

Germline V lookup: CDR1 KGHDR, CDR2 SFDVKD. The CDR3 consists of 16 residues. J lost 7 bases, V lost 9 bases, and 13 bases had no gene match. Original methodology: Researchers report that nucleated cell counts were estimated from reference gene primer amplification. The repertoire was sequenced with immunoSEQ multiplex PCR; TCRdb's copy has only in-frame clones and lacks some. The DNA gave D and trimming, while V, J and clone size come from that table. Among a few hundred thousand clones listed, less than 85% were seen once. The chain is built from TRBV24-1 and TRBJ2-1, with 11 bases fitting TRBD2. Sequenced material: peripheral blood. The TCR originated in a woman aged 18-30 years with acute or convalescent COVID-19. CDR3 nucleotides: TGTGCCACCGGGGGGTTCCTAGCGGGAGGCCGAAATGAGCAGTTCTTC. Translating it yields CATGGFLAGGRNEQFF.